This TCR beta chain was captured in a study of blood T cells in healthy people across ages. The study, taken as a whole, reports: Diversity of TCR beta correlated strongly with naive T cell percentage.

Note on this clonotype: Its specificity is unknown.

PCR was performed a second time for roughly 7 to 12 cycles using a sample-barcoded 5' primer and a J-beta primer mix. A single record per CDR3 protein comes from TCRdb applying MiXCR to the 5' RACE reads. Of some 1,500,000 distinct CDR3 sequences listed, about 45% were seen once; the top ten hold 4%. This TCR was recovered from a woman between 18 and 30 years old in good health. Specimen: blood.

The CDR3 nucleotides read TGCAGTGCTAGAGATTGGCAGACACAGCCCCAGCATTTT. This gives the protein CSARDWQTQPQHF. This rearrangement joins TRBV20-1 to TRBJ1-5; D unclear. This CDR3 is built from 13 residues. Trimming took off 0 bases at V and 7 bases at J, with 10 bases between the two ends. From germline, CDR1 is DFQATT and CDR2 SNEGSKA (reference sequence).